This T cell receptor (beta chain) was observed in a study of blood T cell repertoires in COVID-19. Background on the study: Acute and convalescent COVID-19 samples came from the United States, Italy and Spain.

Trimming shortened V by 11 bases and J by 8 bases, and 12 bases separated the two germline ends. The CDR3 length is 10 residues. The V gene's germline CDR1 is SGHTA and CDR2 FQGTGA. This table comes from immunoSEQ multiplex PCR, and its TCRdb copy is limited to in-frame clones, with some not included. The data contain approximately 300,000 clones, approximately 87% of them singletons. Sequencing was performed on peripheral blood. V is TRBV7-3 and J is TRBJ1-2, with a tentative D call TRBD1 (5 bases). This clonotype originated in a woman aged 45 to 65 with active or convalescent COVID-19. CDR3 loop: CAFPKGGYTF. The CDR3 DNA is TGTGCCTTTCCAAAGGGGGGCTACACCTTC.